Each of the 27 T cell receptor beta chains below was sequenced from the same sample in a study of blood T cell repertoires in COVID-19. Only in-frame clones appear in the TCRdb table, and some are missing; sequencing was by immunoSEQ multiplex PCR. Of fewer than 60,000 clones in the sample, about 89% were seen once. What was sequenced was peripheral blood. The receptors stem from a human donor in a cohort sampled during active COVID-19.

For the CDR3, the DNA is TGTGCCAGCTCACCGGACAGGGGGAGCACAGATACGCAGTATTTT. Amino acid sequence: CASSPDRGSTDTQYF. The rearrangement uses TRBV18 and TRBJ2-3; 10 nucleotides match TRBD1. CDR3 length: 15 amino acids. CDR1 is KGHSH and CDR2 is LQKENI in the germline V gene. With 3 bases clipped from V and 0 bases from J, the junction kept 0 bases outside the gene matches.

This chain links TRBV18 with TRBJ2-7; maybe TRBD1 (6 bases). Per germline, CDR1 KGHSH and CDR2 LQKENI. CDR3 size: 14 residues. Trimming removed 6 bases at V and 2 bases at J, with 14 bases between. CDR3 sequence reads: CASSRQEKTYEQYF. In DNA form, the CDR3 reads TGTGCCAGCTCCCGACAGGAAAAGACCTACGAGCAGTACTTC.

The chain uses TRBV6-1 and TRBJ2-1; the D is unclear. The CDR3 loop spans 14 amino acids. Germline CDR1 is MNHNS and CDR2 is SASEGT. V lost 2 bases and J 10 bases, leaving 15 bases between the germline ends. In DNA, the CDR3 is TGTGCCAGCAGTGAAACTCTGGCGGCCAGAGAGCAGTTCTTC. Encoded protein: CASSETLAAREQFF.

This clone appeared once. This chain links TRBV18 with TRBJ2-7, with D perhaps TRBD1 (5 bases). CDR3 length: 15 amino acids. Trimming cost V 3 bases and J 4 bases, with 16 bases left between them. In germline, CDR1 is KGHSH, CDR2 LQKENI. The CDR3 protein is CASSPDIRATYEQYF. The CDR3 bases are TGTGCCAGCTCACCCGATATCAGGGCCACGTACGAGCAGTACTTC.

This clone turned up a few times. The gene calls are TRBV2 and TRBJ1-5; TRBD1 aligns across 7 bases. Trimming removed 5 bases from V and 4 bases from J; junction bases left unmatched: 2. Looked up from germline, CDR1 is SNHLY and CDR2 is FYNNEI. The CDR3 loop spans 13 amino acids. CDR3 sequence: CASSPTGNQPQHF. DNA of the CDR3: TGTGCCAGCAGTCCGACAGGGAATCAGCCCCAGCATTTT.

This chain's CDR3 is CASSHNQYNSPLHF. DNA for the CDR3: TGTGCCAGCAGCCACAATCAGTATAATTCACCCCTCCACTTT. The V and J genes are TRBV5-6 and TRBJ1-6; unclear D gene. CDR3 size: 14 residues. Trimming shortened V by 4 bases and J by 4 bases, and 9 bases separated the two germline ends. Germline values: CDR1 SGHDT, CDR2 YYEEEE.

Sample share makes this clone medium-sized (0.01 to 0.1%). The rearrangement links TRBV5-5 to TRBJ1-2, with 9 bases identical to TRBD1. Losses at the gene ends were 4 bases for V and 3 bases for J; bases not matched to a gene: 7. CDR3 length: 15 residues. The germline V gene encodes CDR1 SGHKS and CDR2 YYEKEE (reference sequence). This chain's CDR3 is CASSRRTGDDYGYTF. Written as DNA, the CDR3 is TGTGCCAGCAGCCGAAGGACAGGGGACGACTATGGCTACACCTTC.

The CDR3 DNA reads TGTGCCAGCAGCTGGACAGGGGGTTTGAACACCGGGGAGCTGTTTTTT. Encoded protein: CASSWTGGLNTGELFF. The chain joins TRBV9 to TRBJ2-2; 10 bases agree with TRBD1. Trimming cost V 4 bases and J 1 base; bases outside gene matches: 4. Germline CDR1 is SGDLS and CDR2 is YYNGEE. This CDR3 region has 16 residues.

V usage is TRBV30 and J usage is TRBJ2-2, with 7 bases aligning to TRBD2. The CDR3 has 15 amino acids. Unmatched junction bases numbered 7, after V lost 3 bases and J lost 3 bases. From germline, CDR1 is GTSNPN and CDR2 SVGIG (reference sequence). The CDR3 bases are TGTGCCTGGAGGTCGCAGCGGGGCGACACCGGGGAGCTGTTTTTT. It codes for CAWRSQRGDTGELFF. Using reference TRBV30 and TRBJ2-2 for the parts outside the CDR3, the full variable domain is SQTIHQWPATLVQPVGSPLSLECTVEGTSNPNLYWYRQAAGRGLQLLFYSVGIGQISSEVPQNLSASRPQDRQFILSSKKLLLSDSGFYLCAWRSQRGDTGELFFGEGSRLTVL.

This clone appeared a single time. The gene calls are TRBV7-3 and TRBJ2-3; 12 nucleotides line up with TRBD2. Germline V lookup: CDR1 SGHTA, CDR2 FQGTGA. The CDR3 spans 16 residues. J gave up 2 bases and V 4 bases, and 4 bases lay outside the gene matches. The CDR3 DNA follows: TGTGCCAGCAGCTCCAGACTAGCGGGGGTCACAGATACGCAGTATTTT. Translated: CASSSRLAGVTDTQYF.

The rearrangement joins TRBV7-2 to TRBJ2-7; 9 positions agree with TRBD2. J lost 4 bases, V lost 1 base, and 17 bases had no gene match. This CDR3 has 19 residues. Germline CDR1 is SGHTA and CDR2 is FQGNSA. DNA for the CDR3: TGTGCCAGCAGCTTAGAAATCGGCTTTGCGGGGGGGGCGGTGTACGAGCAGTACTTC. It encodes CASSLEIGFAGGAVYEQYF.

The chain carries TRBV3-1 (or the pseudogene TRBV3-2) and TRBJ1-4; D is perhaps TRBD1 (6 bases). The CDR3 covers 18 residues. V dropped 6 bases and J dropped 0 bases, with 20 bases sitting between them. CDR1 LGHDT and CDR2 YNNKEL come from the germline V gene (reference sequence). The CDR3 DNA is TGTGCCAGCAGATGTAACAGGGCCCGACGTGCAACTAATGAAAAACTGTTTTTT. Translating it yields CASRCNRARRATNEKLFF.

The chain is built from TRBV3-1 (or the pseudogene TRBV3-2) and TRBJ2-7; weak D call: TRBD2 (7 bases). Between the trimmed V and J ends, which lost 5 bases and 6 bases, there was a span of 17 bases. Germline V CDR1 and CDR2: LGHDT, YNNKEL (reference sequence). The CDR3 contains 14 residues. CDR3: CASSRRGGQVEQYF. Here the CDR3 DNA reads TGTGCCAGCAGCAGGAGGGGGGGTCAGGTCGAGCAGTACTTC.

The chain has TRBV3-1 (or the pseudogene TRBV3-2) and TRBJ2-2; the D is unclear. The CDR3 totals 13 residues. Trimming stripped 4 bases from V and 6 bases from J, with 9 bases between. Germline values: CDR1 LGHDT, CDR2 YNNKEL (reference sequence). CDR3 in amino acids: CASSPLRSGELFF. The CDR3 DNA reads TGTGCCAGCAGCCCCCTCAGGTCCGGGGAGCTGTTTTTT.

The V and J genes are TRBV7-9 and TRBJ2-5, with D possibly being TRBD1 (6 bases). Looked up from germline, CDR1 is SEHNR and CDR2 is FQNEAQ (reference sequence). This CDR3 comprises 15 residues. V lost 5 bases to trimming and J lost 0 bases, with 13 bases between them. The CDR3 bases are TGTGCCAGCAGCCAGCGTCAGGGGTACCAAGAGACCCAGTACTTC. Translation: CASSQRQGYQETQYF.

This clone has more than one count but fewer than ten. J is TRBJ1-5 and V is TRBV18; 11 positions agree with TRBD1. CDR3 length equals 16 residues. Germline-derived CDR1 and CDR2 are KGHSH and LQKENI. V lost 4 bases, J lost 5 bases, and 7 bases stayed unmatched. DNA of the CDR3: TGTGCCAGCTCACTCCGGACAGGGGGCGCTGATCAGCCCCAGCATTTT. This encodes CASSLRTGGADQPQHF.

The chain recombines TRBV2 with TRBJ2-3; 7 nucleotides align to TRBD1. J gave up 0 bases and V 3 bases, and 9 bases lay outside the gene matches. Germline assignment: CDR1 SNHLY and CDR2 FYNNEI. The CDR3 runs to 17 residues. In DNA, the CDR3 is TGTGCCAGCAGTGAGCGGGCAGGGGGATATAGCACAGATACGCAGTATTTT. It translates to CASSERAGGYSTDTQYF.

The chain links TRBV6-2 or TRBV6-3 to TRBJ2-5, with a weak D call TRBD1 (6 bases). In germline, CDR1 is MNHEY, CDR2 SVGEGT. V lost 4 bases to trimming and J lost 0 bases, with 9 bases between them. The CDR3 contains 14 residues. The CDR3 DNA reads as TGTGCCAGCAGTTTCCACAGGGACCAAGAGACCCAGTACTTC. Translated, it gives CASSFHRDQETQYF.

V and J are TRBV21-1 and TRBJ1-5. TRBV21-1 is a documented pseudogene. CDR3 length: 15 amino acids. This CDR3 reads CASSKGGGRGQPQHF. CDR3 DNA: TGTGCCAGCAGCAAAGGGGGGGGCCGGGGGCAGCCCCAGCATTTT.

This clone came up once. The CDR3 bases are TGTGCCAGCAGCGTAGGACAGGGAGTTGGCTTGTCTGGGGCCAACGTCCTGACTTTC. As protein: CASSVGQGVGLSGANVLTF. V is TRBV9 and J is TRBJ2-6; TRBD1 matches at 7 bases. Germline trimming cut 0 bases from V and 1 base from J; bases unmatched to any gene: 10. CDR1 is SGDLS, CDR2 YYNGEE, per germline. The CDR3 totals 19 residues. Using reference TRBV9 and TRBJ2-6 for the parts outside the CDR3, the full variable domain is DSGVTQTPKHLITATGQRVTLRCSPRSGDLSVYWYQQSLDQGLQFLIQYYNGEERAKGNILERFSAQQFPDLHSELNLSSLELGDSALYFCASSVGQGVGLSGANVLTFGAGSRLTVL.

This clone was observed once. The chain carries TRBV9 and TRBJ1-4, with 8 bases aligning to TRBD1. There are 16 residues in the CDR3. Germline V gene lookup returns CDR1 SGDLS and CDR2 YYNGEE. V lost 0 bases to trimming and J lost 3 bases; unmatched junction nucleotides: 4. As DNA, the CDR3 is TGTGCCAGCAGCGTAGGGGACAGGTTGGCTAATGAAAAACTGTTTTTT. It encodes CASSVGDRLANEKLFF.

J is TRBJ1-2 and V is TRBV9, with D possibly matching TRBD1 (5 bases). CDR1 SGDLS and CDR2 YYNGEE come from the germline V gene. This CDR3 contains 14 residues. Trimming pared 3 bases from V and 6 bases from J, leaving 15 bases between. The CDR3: CASSGPGGLDGYTF. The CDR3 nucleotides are TGTGCCAGCAGCGGACCTGGGGGGTTGGATGGCTACACCTTC.

In DNA, the CDR3 is TGTGCCAGCAGTTACTCTACTAGCGGCTCCTACGAGCAGTACTTC. Translating gives CASSYSTSGSYEQYF. This rearrangement joins TRBV6-5 to TRBJ2-7, with 8 bases fitting TRBD2. The V gene's germline CDR1 is MNHEY and CDR2 SVGAGI. V lost 0 bases to trimming and J lost 0 bases; unmatched junction nucleotides: 1. This CDR3 comprises 15 residues.

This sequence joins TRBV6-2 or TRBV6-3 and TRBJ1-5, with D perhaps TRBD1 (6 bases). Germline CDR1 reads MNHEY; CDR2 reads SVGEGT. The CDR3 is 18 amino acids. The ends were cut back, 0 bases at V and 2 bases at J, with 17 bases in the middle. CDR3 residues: CASSYSRLAGVGNQPQHF. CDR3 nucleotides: TGTGCCAGCAGTTACTCGAGATTGGCAGGGGTGGGCAATCAGCCCCAGCATTTT.

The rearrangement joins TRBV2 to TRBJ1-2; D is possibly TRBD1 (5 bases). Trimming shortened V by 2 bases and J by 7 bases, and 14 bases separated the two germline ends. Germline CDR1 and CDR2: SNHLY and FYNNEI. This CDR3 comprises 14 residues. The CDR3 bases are TGTGCCAGCAGTGAACCCCGGGGGATGCGTGGCTACACCTTC. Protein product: CASSEPRGMRGYTF.

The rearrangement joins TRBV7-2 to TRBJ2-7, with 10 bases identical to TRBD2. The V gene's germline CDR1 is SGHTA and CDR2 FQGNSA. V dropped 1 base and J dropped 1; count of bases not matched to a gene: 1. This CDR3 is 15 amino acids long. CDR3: CASSLGAGGSYEQYF. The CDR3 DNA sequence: TGTGCCAGCAGCTTAGGAGCGGGGGGGTCCTACGAGCAGTACTTC.

Written as DNA, the CDR3 is TGTGCCGCGGGGGGCAACTATGGCTACACCTTC. It specifies CAAGGNYGYTF. The chain joins TRBV6-5 to TRBJ1-2, with D maybe TRBD1 (6 bases). V was shortened by 11 bases and J by 2 bases, with 9 bases between the two germline ends. The CDR3 loop spans 11 amino acids. Germline V gene data show CDR1 as MNHEY and CDR2 as SVGAGI.